These 30 T cell receptor beta chains share one sample of origin, sequenced in a study of T cell responses to AZD1222 COVID-19 vaccine. Sequenced by immunoSEQ multiplex PCR; TCRdb stores in-frame clones only, minus some. The sample includes some 150,000 clones, 70% to 90% seen only once; the top ten take roughly 7.3%. The source material was peripheral blood, sampled on day 0 of AZD1222 vaccination. The source is an adult in good health.

The J gene is TRBJ2-7, the V gene TRBV3-1 (or the pseudogene TRBV3-2); D remains ambiguous. V was cut by 4 bases and J by 1 base, with 8 bases left in between. The CDR3 consists of 13 residues. In germline, CDR1 is LGHDT, CDR2 YNNKEL (reference sequence). CDR3 DNA sequence: TGTGCCAGCAGCCTCTTCATGTCCTACGAGCAGTACTTC. Protein: CASSLFMSYEQYF.

This chain connects TRBV7-9 to TRBJ1-1, with a weak D call TRBD1 (5 bases). V dropped 5 bases and J dropped 10 bases, with 17 bases sitting between them. The CDR3 is made up of 13 amino acids. Germline CDR1 reads SEHNR; CDR2 reads FQNEAQ (reference sequence). The CDR3 protein is CASSLDPGRGAFF. DNA for the CDR3: TGTGCCAGCAGCCTCGACCCGGGACGGGGAGCTTTCTTT.

The gene calls are TRBV30 and TRBJ2-3, with 12 bases matching TRBD2. The CDR3 is 19 amino acids. Per germline, CDR1 GTSNPN and CDR2 SVGIG (reference sequence). The V and J ends lost 8 bases and 1 base, in that order; junction bases with no gene match: 19. CDR3 bases: TGTGCCGGGCTGGCGGGACACCGGCTAGCGGGGGGGGGCACAGATACGCAGTATTTT. Translated, it gives CAGLAGHRLAGGGTDTQYF. The full variable domain, with the rest looked up from reference TRBV30 and TRBJ2-3, is SQTIHQWPATLVQPVGSPLSLECTVEGTSNPNLYWYRQAAGRGLQLLFYSVGIGQISSEVPQNLSASRPQDRQFILSSKKLLLSDSGFYLCAGLAGHRLAGGGTDTQYFGPGTRLTVL.

The gene calls are TRBV7-2 and TRBJ1-1, with D unclear. V shed 1 base and J shed 6 bases, with 12 bases lying between them. The CDR3 extends over 14 amino acids. The germline V gene has CDR1 SGHTA and CDR2 FQGNSA. CDR3 in amino acids: CASSLGIGVAEAFF. The CDR3 coding sequence is TGTGCCAGCAGCTTAGGTATAGGTGTGGCTGAAGCTTTCTTT.

V is TRBV9 and J is TRBJ2-5, with 7 bases lining up with TRBD2. This CDR3 contains 16 residues. V gave up 0 bases and J gave up 5 bases; unmatched junction bases: 10. Germline lookup yields CDR1 SGDLS and CDR2 YYNGEE. CDR3 DNA sequence: TGTGCCAGCAGCGTAGGAGGTGGCGGGAGCGTTGAGACCCAGTACTTC. Protein: CASSVGGGGSVETQYF.

V usage is TRBV6-5 and J usage is TRBJ2-3; 9 nucleotides agree with TRBD2. Germline-derived CDR1 and CDR2 are MNHEY and SVGAGI. With 6 bases clipped from V and 2 bases from J, the junction kept 6 bases outside the gene matches. The CDR3 has 15 amino acids. CDR3 in amino acids: CASRPSGGFTDTQYF. Written as DNA, the CDR3 is TGTGCCAGCAGACCGAGCGGGGGGTTCACAGATACGCAGTATTTT.

The chain joins TRBV2 to TRBJ2-7, with D possibly matching TRBD1 (6 bases). CDR1 and CDR2 (germline): SNHLY, FYNNEI. The CDR3 is 14 amino acids. Trimming cost V 7 bases and J 1 base, with 14 bases left between them. The CDR3 protein is CASKFRGTSYEQYF. The CDR3, as DNA: TGTGCCAGCAAATTCAGGGGAACATCCTACGAGCAGTACTTC. Combining the CDR3 with reference TRBV2 and TRBJ2-7 gives the whole variable domain EPEVTQTPSHQVTQMGQEVILRCVPISNHLYFYWYRQILGQKVEFLVSFYNNEISEKSEIFDDQFSVERPDGSNFTLKIRSTKLEDSAMYFCASKFRGTSYEQYFGPGTRLTVT.

Only a few counts were recorded for this clone. The chain uses TRBV11-2 and TRBJ2-7; D not certain. The V and J ends lost 2 bases and 6 bases respectively, with 11 bases between them. This CDR3 has 13 amino acids. Germline V lookup: CDR1 SGHAT, CDR2 FQNNGV. DNA for the CDR3: TGTGCCAGCAGCTTACTCGCTGGCGGCGAGCAGTACTTC. It yields the protein CASSLLAGGEQYF.

This clone appeared once. The chain recombines TRBV5-1 with TRBJ2-1; D might be TRBD1 (6 bases). The CDR3 is 14 amino acids. Germline loops: CDR1 SGHRS, CDR2 YFSETQ. V lost 3 bases and J lost 4, with 11 bases in between. Here the CDR3 reads CASSWGQEYNEQFF. In nucleotides, the CDR3 is TGCGCCAGCAGCTGGGGGCAGGAGTACAATGAGCAGTTCTTC.

The V and J genes are TRBV30 and TRBJ1-6; the D is unclear. This CDR3 comprises 12 residues. Germline CDR1 and CDR2: GTSNPN and SVGIG (reference sequence). The V and J ends lost 2 bases and 10 bases respectively, with 9 bases between them. DNA for the CDR3: TGTGCCTGGAGTAATACCGCCTCACCCCTCCACTTT. As protein: CAWSNTASPLHF.

This clone was counted a few times. In the same sample, other DNA sequences code for this CDR3. The gene calls are TRBV28 and TRBJ1-5, with a possible D match to TRBD1 (5 bases). Per the germline V gene, CDR1 is MDHEN and CDR2 is SYDVKM. Trimming took off 1 base at V and 1 base at J, with 8 bases between the two ends. The CDR3 runs to 15 residues. CDR3 DNA sequence: TGTGCCAGCAGTTTATACGGGGGAAGCAATCAGCCCCAGCATTTT. It translates to CASSLYGGSNQPQHF.

The chain employs TRBV6-5 and TRBJ1-1; maybe TRBD1 (5 bases). Germline values: CDR1 MNHEY, CDR2 SVGAGI. The length of the CDR3 is 14 residues. Trimming left V 6 bases short and J 1 base short, with 12 bases between. The DNA for the CDR3 is TGTGCCAGCAGCAGGGAACGGGGGAACACTGAAGCTTTCTTT. Its translation: CASSRERGNTEAFF.

This sequence joins TRBV7-2 and TRBJ1-5; TRBD1 matches at 10 bases. Germline CDR1 reads SGHTA; CDR2 reads FQGNSA. With 6 bases clipped from V and 3 bases from J, the junction kept 8 bases outside the gene matches. CDR3 length: 16 residues. CDR3 sequence reads: CASRIGTGEFNQPQHF. The CDR3 DNA reads TGTGCCAGCAGGATTGGGACAGGGGAGTTCAATCAGCCCCAGCATTTT.

V usage is TRBV9 and J usage is TRBJ2-6; D might be TRBD1 (6 bases). CDR3 length: 16 amino acids. Germline CDR1 is SGDLS and CDR2 is YYNGEE. Trimming removed 1 base from V and 4 bases from J, with 12 bases in between. DNA for the CDR3: TGTGCCAGCAGCGTACCAGGGGAATCGGGGGCCAACGTCCTGACTTTC. Translation gives CASSVPGESGANVLTF.

The rearrangement joins TRBV12-3 or TRBV12-4 to TRBJ1-1; D is possibly TRBD1 (5 bases). The V end lost 7 bases, the J end lost 8 bases, and 17 bases lay between the germline ends. The CDR3 is 13 amino acids. CDR3 region: CASTLGGGGEAFF. The CDR3 DNA sequence: TGTGCCAGCACCTTGGGGGGGGGAGGAGAAGCTTTCTTT.

This chain uses TRBV28 with TRBJ1-2; 9 nucleotides agree with TRBD1. Per the germline V gene, CDR1 is MDHEN and CDR2 is SYDVKM. The CDR3 is 14 amino acids. V dropped 6 bases and J dropped 4; count of bases not matched to a gene: 6. In nucleotides, the CDR3 is TGTGCCAGCAGCTCGGGACAGGGAACCTATGGCTACACCTTC. It specifies CASSSGQGTYGYTF.

The chain employs TRBV14 and TRBJ1-2; 7 nucleotides align to TRBD1. The CDR3 covers 18 residues. Germline V gives CDR1 SGHDN, CDR2 FVKESK. Losses at the gene ends were 6 bases for V and 5 bases for J; bases not matched to a gene: 21. CDR3 DNA sequence: TGTGCCAGCAGTGGGCAAGGAACAGGGGTCCGCTCCCGTTATGGCTACACCTTC. Its protein product is CASSGQGTGVRSRYGYTF.

This rearrangement joins TRBV14 to TRBJ1-2; D gene unclear. Germline V CDR1 and CDR2: SGHDN, FVKESK. The CDR3 runs 13 residues. V lost 1 base and J lost 4, with 7 bases in between. The CDR3 is CASSQGAGYGYTF. CDR3 DNA sequence: TGTGCCAGCAGCCAAGGCGCCGGCTATGGCTACACCTTC. Together with reference TRBV14 and TRBJ1-2, the CDR3 gives the full variable domain: EAGVTQFPSHSVIEKGQTVTLRCDPISGHDNLYWYRRVMGKEIKFLLHFVKESKQDESGMPNNRFLAERTGGTYSTLKVQPAELEDSGVYFCASSQGAGYGYTFGSGTRLTVV.

The rearrangement links TRBV29-1 to TRBJ1-1; D gene uncertain. CDR3 length: 13 residues. The germline CDR1 and CDR2 sequences are SQVTM and ANQGSEA. V was shortened by 6 bases and J by 0 bases, with 11 bases between the two germline ends. The CDR3 region has the DNA TGCAGCGTATTGTCCGATATGAACACTGAAGCTTTCTTT. It yields the protein CSVLSDMNTEAFF.

The chain uses TRBV2 and TRBJ1-5; D is possibly TRBD1 (5 bases). CDR3 length: 14 amino acids. Trimming stripped 4 bases from V and 6 bases from J, with 13 bases between. Germline CDR1 and CDR2: SNHLY and FYNNEI. The CDR3, as DNA: TGTGCCAGCAGTGTCATAGGGGTTAGTCAGCCCCAGCATTTT. The encoded protein is CASSVIGVSQPQHF.

The gene calls are TRBV11-2 and TRBJ1-4; maybe TRBD1 (5 bases). The CDR3 consists of 15 residues. Germline CDR1 is SGHAT and CDR2 is FQNNGV. V lost 4 bases, J lost 8 bases, and 17 bases lay in between. The CDR3 sequence: CASSWAGTGVEKLFF. In DNA, the CDR3 is TGTGCCAGCAGCTGGGCCGGGACCGGGGTCGAAAAACTGTTTTTT. Full variable domain (missing parts from reference TRBV11-2 and TRBJ1-4): EAGVAQSPRYKIIEKRQSVAFWCNPISGHATLYWYQQILGQGPKLLIQFQNNGVVDDSQLPKDRFSAERLKGVDSTLKIQPAKLEDSAVYLCASSWAGTGVEKLFFGSGTQLSVL.

This clone came up once. V is TRBV6-1 and J is TRBJ2-7; possibly TRBD1 for D (5 bases). The V end lost 0 bases, the J end lost 0 bases, and 15 bases lay between the germline ends. Germline V gene lookup returns CDR1 MNHNS and CDR2 SASEGT. The CDR3 totals 17 residues. The CDR3, as DNA: TGTGCCAGCAGTGAAGCTGGTGGGGCAGCATTCTCCTACGAGCAGTACTTC. As protein: CASSEAGGAAFSYEQYF.

The rearrangement links TRBV21-1 to TRBJ2-1; TRBD2 is taken as the D call from the table, unchecked against the DNA. TRBV21-1 is a pseudogene segment. The CDR3 contains 15 residues. CDR3 loop: CASSTTSGGDNEQFF. CDR3 DNA: TGTGCCAGCAGCACAACTAGCGGGGGGGACAATGAGCAGTTCTTC.

V gene TRBV19 combines with J gene TRBJ1-5; 9 positions agree with TRBD1. The germline CDR1 and CDR2 sequences are LNHDA and SQIVND (reference sequence). Trimming cost V 4 bases and J 6 bases; bases outside gene matches: 7. The CDR3 loop spans 15 amino acids. The DNA for the CDR3 is TGTGCCAGTAGTAGGCCGGGACAGGGCTTTCAGCCCCAGCATTTT. This translates into CASSRPGQGFQPQHF.

The chain recombines TRBV3-1 (or the pseudogene TRBV3-2) with TRBJ1-1; D is perhaps TRBD1 (5 bases). Trimming shortened V by 1 base and J by 7 bases, and 7 bases separated the two germline ends. CDR1 and CDR2 from the germline V gene are LGHDT and YNNKEL (reference sequence). The CDR3 covers 12 residues. The CDR3 DNA sequence: TGTGCCAGCAGCCAAGGGGGCCGTGAAGCTTTCTTT. Translated, it gives CASSQGGREAFF.

V and J are TRBV7-9 and TRBJ1-2; D possibly corresponds to TRBD1 (5 bases). V was trimmed by 2 bases and J by 2 bases, leaving 15 bases between them. CDR3 length: 16 residues. Germline CDR1 and CDR2: SEHNR and FQNEAQ (reference sequence). The CDR3 DNA follows: TGTGCCAGCAGCTTACTACCAGGGATTTCGAACTATGGCTACACCTTC. This sequence encodes CASSLLPGISNYGYTF.

The chain couples TRBV28 to TRBJ1-5, with D possibly TRBD1 on 6 matching bases. The CDR3 extends over 15 amino acids. Germline-derived CDR1 and CDR2 are MDHEN and SYDVKM. Trimming pared 5 bases from V and 6 bases from J, leaving 17 bases between. This CDR3 reads CASSTHRVGTQPQHF. The CDR3 coding sequence is TGTGCCAGCAGTACCCACAGGGTTGGTACTCAGCCCCAGCATTTT.

CDR3 nucleotides: TGCGCCAGCAGCAACGGCGGGGGCTCCTACAATGAGCAGTTCTTC. It is translated as CASSNGGGSYNEQFF. This chain connects TRBV5-1 to TRBJ2-1; 7 nucleotides line up with TRBD2. Trimming at V came to 4 bases and at J to 0 bases, leaving 4 bases not matched to a gene. The CDR3 spans 15 residues. Germline values: CDR1 SGHRS, CDR2 YFSETQ. Variable domain in full (rest from reference TRBV5-1 and TRBJ2-1): KAGVTQTPRYLIKTRGQQVTLSCSPISGHRSVSWYQQTPGQGLQFLFEYFSETQRNKGNFPGRFSGRQFSNSRSEMNVSTLELGDSALYLCASSNGGGSYNEQFFGPGTRLTVL.

The V gene is TRBV23-1, the J gene TRBJ2-3; TRBD1 matches at 7 bases. TRBV23-1 is assigned to the ORF class and has an uncertain function. Trimming took 3 bases from V and 7 from J; bases not matched to a gene: 4. The CDR3 is 13 residues long. The CDR3 here is CASSQGQPYTQYF. CDR3 DNA sequence: TGCGCCAGCAGTCAGGGACAGCCCTATACGCAGTATTTT.

The V call is TRBV9, the J call TRBJ2-7, with 9 bases fitting TRBD2. With V trimmed by 3 bases and J by 6 bases, 13 bases remained unmatched. Germline V CDR1 and CDR2: SGDLS, YYNGEE. The CDR3 has 16 residues. Here the CDR3 reads CASSEGALAGRREQYF. CDR3 nucleotides: TGTGCCAGCAGCGAGGGGGCTCTAGCGGGAAGGCGCGAGCAGTACTTC.